The rows below give T cell receptor beta chains drawn from one sample of a study of T cell repertoires in cytomegalovirus infection. Their cognate antigens are unknown. TCRdb itself ran the reads through MiXCR, one entry per CDR3 protein. Among roughly 90,000 distinct CDR3 sequences listed, 25% to 35% were seen once. Sequencing used CD8+ T cells from cultured PBMCs, obtained from culture after CMV antigen stimulation. The receptors shown here come from a human donor in good health (CMV status not recorded). Some clones in this sample may be carry-over from other donors' samples. Both conserved end residues are part of each CDR3.

v_gene,CDR3aa
TRBV9,CASSASRGGLHEQYF
TRBV4-1,CASSQDGQGIGYTF
TRBV2,CAGSRGGLAGSYNEQFF
TRBV27,CASSPSWTGAPYGYTF
TRBV5-1,CASSFWGRAAYEQYF
TRBV27,CASSSPPGGHDEQYF
TRBV4-1,CASSQAGKYEAFF
TRBV7-7,CASSSGRSETQYF
TRBV27,CASSSLAGQRQETQYF
TRBV12-3/TRBV12-4,CASSLDPGQNTEAFF
TRBV7-6,CASSLGFGGGEQYF